Shown below are 31 T cell receptor beta chains from a single sample sequenced in a study of T cells in Graves' hyperthyroidism and ophthalmopathy. TCR beta CDR3 regions were amplified from RNA transcripts. The HTBI primer set was used in a first-round RT-PCR of the TCR CDR3. TCRdb independently ran MiXCR on the multiplex PCR reads; one entry per CDR3 protein. The sample includes approximately 400,000 distinct CDR3 sequences, around 16% of them seen just once. Material: blood. These receptors all stem from a woman aged 18-29 years with Graves' hyperthyroidism.

V and J are TRBV12-3 or TRBV12-4 and TRBJ1-2, with D unresolved. V was trimmed by 0 bases and J by 0 bases, leaving 5 bases between them. The CDR3 totals 14 residues. CDR3 in amino acids: CASSLAGPNYGYTF. The DNA for the CDR3 is TGTGCCAGCAGTTTAGCAGGGCCTAACTATGGCTACACCTTC.

This chain links TRBV4-2 with TRBJ2-1, with TRBD1 as a possible D gene (6 bases). Germline V gene data show CDR1 as LGHNA and CDR2 as YNFKEQ. The CDR3 sequence is 16 residues long. The V end lost 0 bases, the J end lost 6 bases, and 15 bases lay between the germline ends. For the CDR3, the DNA is TGTGCCAGCAGCCAAGAAGGACAGTTACCTACCAATGAGCAGTTCTTC. This encodes CASSQEGQLPTNEQFF.

The rearrangement links TRBV18 to TRBJ2-5; TRBD2 matches 9 bases. J was trimmed by 4 bases and V by 6 bases; bases with no gene match: 15. Germline V gives CDR1 KGHSH, CDR2 LQKENI. The CDR3 totals 17 residues. The CDR3 region is CASSREAGGGAGETQYF. The CDR3 region has the DNA TGTGCCAGCTCCCGGGAGGCTGGCGGGGGGGCCGGAGAGACCCAGTACTTC. The full variable domain, rest sourced from reference TRBV18 and TRBJ2-5, is NAGVMQNPRHLVRRRGQEARLRCSPMKGHSHVYWYRQLPEEGLKFMVYLQKENIIDESGMPKERFSAEFPKEGPSILRIQQVVRGDSAAYFCASSREAGGGAGETQYFGPGTRLLVL.

The sample holds a few counts of this clonotype. The chain links TRBV7-2 to TRBJ1-1, with TRBD1 matching over 7 bases. This CDR3 has 14 amino acids. Germline CDR1 is SGHTA and CDR2 is FQGNSA. Losses at the gene ends were 6 bases for V and 1 base for J; bases not matched to a gene: 5. CDR3 nucleotides: TGTGCCAGCAGTTCTAGGGACAGGAACACTGAAGCTTTCTTT. It specifies CASSSRDRNTEAFF.

The chain combines TRBV10-3 with TRBJ2-1; possibly TRBD2 for D (6 bases). Germline-derived CDR1 and CDR2 are ENHRY and SYGVKD. Trimming took off 0 bases at V and 8 bases at J, with 17 bases between the two ends. The CDR3 loop spans 16 amino acids. CDR3 sequence (DNA): TGTGCCATCAGTGAGTCGACCGCTGGAGCGGGCCATGAGCAGTTCTTC. Translation: CAISESTAGAGHEQFF.

This clonotype was observed at least ten times. The chain recombines TRBV6-1 with TRBJ2-7, with 9 bases fitting TRBD1. Unmatched junction bases numbered 11, after V lost 9 bases and J lost 5 bases. The CDR3 totals 14 residues. In germline, CDR1 is MNHNS, CDR2 SASEGT. The chain's CDR3 is CASVTGGGLNEQYF. The CDR3 DNA follows: TGTGCCAGTGTAACAGGGGGCGGGCTAAACGAGCAGTACTTC.

With respect to this clonotype: The junction does not match germline at one end; this may be a read error. CDR3 bases: TGTGCCAGCAGCCTCAGCGGTGAGCAGCTCTTC. Translated: CASSLSGEQLF. The chain has TRBV7-3 and TRBJ2-1; D might be TRBD2 (5 bases). Per the germline V gene, CDR1 is SGHTA and CDR2 is FQGTGA. The CDR3 covers 11 residues.

The rearrangement joins TRBV6-1 to TRBJ2-5; the D is unclear. Per the germline V gene, CDR1 is MNHNS and CDR2 is SASEGT. This CDR3 is 13 amino acids long. V was shortened by 7 bases and J by 5 bases, with 14 bases between the two germline ends. CDR3 in DNA: TGTGCCAGCACCTCCCGCCCCTGGGAGACCCAGTACTTC. This translates into CASTSRPWETQYF.

The CDR3 sequence: CASSRILDGYTF. The CDR3 DNA sequence: TGTGCCAGCAGTCGGATTTTAGATGGCTACACCTTC. The chain employs TRBV2 and TRBJ1-2; D is uncertain. CDR1 and CDR2 (germline): SNHLY, FYNNEI. This CDR3 has 12 amino acids. Trimming pared 5 bases from V and 6 bases from J, leaving 10 bases between.

The chain employs TRBV12-5 and TRBJ2-5, with TRBD1 identical over 8 bases. The CDR3 covers 14 residues. CDR1 and CDR2 (germline): LGHNT, FRNRAP. After removal of 5 bases from V and 5 bases from J, the junction contained 7 bases not matched to a gene. For the CDR3, the DNA is TGTGCTAGTGGTCTCCGGACAGGGATGGAGACCCAGTACTTC. This sequence encodes CASGLRTGMETQYF.

This clonotype was observed at least ten times. The chain joins TRBV28 to TRBJ1-6, with TRBD1 identical over 8 bases. V lost 5 bases, J lost 9 bases, and 6 bases stayed unmatched. This CDR3 region has 14 residues. Germline V gene lookup returns CDR1 MDHEN and CDR2 SYDVKM. CDR3 nucleotides: TGTGCCAGCAGTAGGACAGGGTGGAGTTCACCCCTCCACTTT. Translating gives CASSRTGWSSPLHF.

CDR3 in amino acids: CASSDGQKETQYF. CDR3 DNA sequence: TGTGCCAGCAGTGACGGACAGAAAGAGACCCAGTACTTC. The chain links TRBV6-1 to TRBJ2-5; a possible D gene is TRBD1 (6 bases). V gave up 3 bases and J gave up 3 bases, with 8 bases separating them. The CDR3 spans 13 residues. Per the germline V gene, CDR1 is MNHNS and CDR2 is SASEGT.

The chain combines TRBV20-1 with TRBJ1-1; TRBD1 is a possible D gene (5 bases). The V gene's germline CDR1 is DFQATT and CDR2 SNEGSKA (reference sequence). Trimming left V 7 bases short and J 0 bases short, with 12 bases between. The CDR3 loop spans 13 amino acids. The CDR3 sequence is CSVPGRLNTEAFF. The CDR3 DNA reads TGCAGTGTCCCGGGACGCCTGAACACTGAAGCTTTCTTT.

This clonotype was seen repeatedly, ten times or more. The V gene is TRBV28, the J gene TRBJ2-5; 9 nucleotides line up with TRBD1. There are 15 residues in the CDR3. The J segment lost 5 bases and the V segment lost 5 bases, leaving 9 bases of the junction unmatched. Germline V gives CDR1 MDHEN, CDR2 SYDVKM. CDR3 protein: CASSRLQGAGETQYF. CDR3 coding DNA: TGTGCCAGCAGTCGTTTACAGGGGGCCGGGGAGACCCAGTACTTC.

This clonotype was counted a few times. The chain uses TRBV7-9 and TRBJ1-1; unclear D gene. This CDR3 contains 16 residues. Trimming shortened V by 1 base and J by 3 bases, and 15 bases separated the two germline ends. The germline gives CDR1 SEHNR, CDR2 FQNEAQ (reference sequence). The CDR3: CASSLGRFRGYTEAFF. The CDR3, as DNA: TGTGCCAGCAGCTTAGGGCGTTTCCGGGGATACACTGAAGCTTTCTTT.

The chain uses TRBV20-1 and TRBJ1-2; D uncertain. Germline V gives CDR1 DFQATT, CDR2 SNEGSKA (reference sequence). This CDR3 region has 14 residues. V was trimmed by 0 bases and J by 8 bases, leaving 16 bases between them. The CDR3 DNA reads as TGCAGTGCTAGAGATGTTGAGGAAAGTAAAGGCTACACCTTC. It codes for CSARDVEESKGYTF.

The chain carries TRBV19 and TRBJ2-7; D uncertain. V lost 3 bases to trimming and J lost 2 bases, with 17 bases between them. The CDR3 has 16 residues. The germline gives CDR1 LNHDA, CDR2 SQIVND (reference sequence). The CDR3 sequence is CASSMQPTRGTYEQYF. The CDR3 DNA reads TGTGCCAGTAGTATGCAACCCACTCGCGGAACCTACGAGCAGTACTTC.

Here the CDR3 DNA reads TGTGCCAGCAGTTTCTCTCGGGGCGGGGGAGGCGAAAAACTGTTTTTT. As protein: CASSFSRGGGGEKLFF. The V and J genes are TRBV12-3 or TRBV12-4 and TRBJ1-4; possible D gene TRBD1, 5 bases. The CDR3 totals 16 residues. V lost 3 bases and J lost 8, with 19 bases in between.

There are many counts of this clonotype. The V and J genes are TRBV6-5 and TRBJ2-7; TRBD2 is a possible D gene (5 bases). The ends were cut back, 0 bases at V and 0 bases at J, with 12 bases in the middle. The germline CDR1 and CDR2 sequences are MNHEY and SVGAGI. The length of the CDR3 is 16 residues. CDR3 DNA sequence: TGTGCCAGCAGTTACTCAGCCGGGGAGACCTCCTACGAGCAGTACTTC. It encodes CASSYSAGETSYEQYF.

The chain recombines TRBV2 with TRBJ1-5; TRBD1 matches 9 bases. Germline V gene data show CDR1 as SNHLY and CDR2 as FYNNEI. V shed 5 bases, J shed 0 bases, and the junction held 2 bases outside the gene matches. The CDR3 contains 15 residues. The CDR3 region is CASSTDRGSNQPQHF. The CDR3 bases are TGTGCCAGCAGTACGGACAGGGGTAGCAATCAGCCCCAGCATTTT. The complete variable domain, with remaining parts taken from reference TRBV2 and TRBJ1-5, reads EPEVTQTPSHQVTQMGQEVILRCVPISNHLYFYWYRQILGQKVEFLVSFYNNEISEKSEIFDDQFSVERPDGSNFTLKIRSTKLEDSAMYFCASSTDRGSNQPQHFGDGTRLSIL.

This clonotype has ten or more counts. The chain is built from TRBV9 and TRBJ2-7; 13 positions agree with TRBD2. From germline, CDR1 is SGDLS and CDR2 YYNGEE. After removal of 0 bases from V and 2 bases from J, the junction contained 5 bases not matched to a gene. The length of the CDR3 is 17 residues. CDR3 sequence (DNA): TGTGCCAGCAGCGTAGCCCAACTAGCGGGAGGGCCCTACGAGCAGTACTTC. Residues: CASSVAQLAGGPYEQYF.

The chain couples TRBV7-9 to TRBJ2-1, with D possibly TRBD2 on 6 matching bases. The CDR3 is made up of 14 amino acids. Germline CDR1 reads SEHNR; CDR2 reads FQNEAQ (reference sequence). Trimming stripped 5 bases from V and 4 bases from J, with 12 bases between. The chain's CDR3 is CASSPLGRYNEQFF. CDR3 sequence (DNA): TGTGCCAGCAGCCCTCTGGGGAGGTACAATGAGCAGTTCTTC.

This clonotype was detected many times. V and J are TRBV2 and TRBJ1-4; TRBD1 matches at 7 bases. Germline V CDR1 and CDR2: SNHLY, FYNNEI. With 3 bases clipped from V and 8 bases from J, the junction kept 6 bases outside the gene matches. The CDR3 runs 14 residues. The CDR3 bases are TGTGCCAGCAGTGACAGGGAAGGGGGCGAAAAACTGTTTTTT. As protein: CASSDREGGEKLFF.

The table lists this clonotype with many counts. The chain recombines TRBV7-3 with TRBJ1-2; no definite D call. CDR3 length: 15 amino acids. The germline V and J ends were trimmed by 5 bases and 4 bases, with 17 bases remaining between them. CDR1 SGHTA and CDR2 FQGTGA come from the germline V gene. CDR3 loop: CASSPHSTAAYGYTF. The CDR3 DNA is TGTGCCAGCAGCCCCCACTCGACGGCCGCCTATGGCTACACCTTC.

This clonotype was detected many times. J is TRBJ1-6 and V is TRBV7-9; the D is unclear. This CDR3 region has 14 residues. Germline V gene sequence: CDR1 SEHNR, CDR2 FQNEAQ (reference sequence). Trimming took 5 bases from V and 9 from J, leaving 14 bases between them. Written as DNA, the CDR3 is TGTGCCAGCAGCCAAGACATGTGGAGTTCACCCCTCCACTTT. Protein sequence: CASSQDMWSSPLHF.

This sequence joins TRBV7-7 and TRBJ2-2; tentative D call: TRBD2 (5 bases). V shed 5 bases and J shed 1 base, with 14 bases lying between them. The germline gives CDR1 SSHAT, CDR2 FNYEAQ (reference sequence). The CDR3 loop spans 16 amino acids. CDR3 coding DNA: TGTGCCAGCAGCCCGAGAGGGCAGGTGAACACCGGGGAGCTGTTTTTT. Translation: CASSPRGQVNTGELFF.

This clonotype was seen ten or more times. The CDR3 DNA is TGTGCCAGCAGGAGACAGGGGGGCTACGAGCAGTACTTC. Protein product: CASRRQGGYEQYF. The rearrangement uses TRBV2 and TRBJ2-7; TRBD1 aligns across 9 bases. Germline trimming cut 6 bases from V and 3 bases from J; bases unmatched to any gene: 3. CDR1 is SNHLY, CDR2 FYNNEI, per germline. The CDR3 has 13 residues.

This clonotype came up many times. V is TRBV30 and J is TRBJ2-7; tentative D call: TRBD2 (5 bases). The germline CDR1 and CDR2 sequences are GTSNPN and SVGIG (reference sequence). The CDR3 runs to 13 residues. With 4 bases removed from V and 6 bases from J, the gap between germline ends came to 16 bases. Here the CDR3 reads CAWTPRLAGEQYF. CDR3 nucleotide sequence: TGTGCCTGGACTCCTCGGCTAGCTGGCGAGCAGTACTTC.

This clonotype was detected ten times or more. The gene calls are TRBV6-5 and TRBJ2-7; D ambiguous. The V end lost 2 bases, the J end lost 2 bases, and 13 bases lay between the germline ends. This CDR3 spans 15 amino acids. CDR1 and CDR2 from the germline V gene are MNHEY and SVGAGI. CDR3 nucleotide sequence: TGTGCCAGCAGTTACGTCGCGGTTGGGGCCTACGAGCAGTACTTC. As protein: CASSYVAVGAYEQYF.

In this sample, this clonotype turned up many times. The chain employs TRBV7-9 and TRBJ1-4; TRBD1 is a possible D gene (5 bases). The V end was cut by 6 bases, the J end by 5 bases, with 13 bases between. Germline values: CDR1 SEHNR, CDR2 FQNEAQ (reference sequence). This CDR3 comprises 14 residues. Written as DNA, the CDR3 is TGTGCCAGCAGTTTGGTGGGGGGAAATGAAAAACTGTTTTTT. Encoded protein: CASSLVGGNEKLFF.

This clonotype was seen ten or more times. The chain joins TRBV5-1 to TRBJ2-3, with D possibly being TRBD2 (5 bases). CDR1 SGHRS and CDR2 YFSETQ come from the germline V gene. V gave up 3 bases and J gave up 5 bases, with 16 bases separating them. The CDR3 sequence is 15 residues long. The CDR3 DNA follows: TGCGCCAGCAGCTCTACGGGCCTAGGAGGAGATACGCAGTATTTT. It specifies CASSSTGLGGDTQYF.